What follows are 14 T cell receptor beta chains derived from one specimen sequenced in a study of T cell changes during pregnancy in multiple sclerosis. The repertoire was sequenced with immunoSEQ multiplex PCR; TCRdb's copy has only in-frame clones and lacks some. The sample contains under 75,000 clones, approximately 91% of which appear only once. The material sequenced was CD4+ T cells from peripheral blood mononuclear cells, taken after pregnancy. The receptors here all came from a female donor with multiple sclerosis, enrolled in a pregnancy study.

The V gene is TRBV7-8, the J gene TRBJ1-4; 9 bases are shared with TRBD1. Germline V CDR1 and CDR2: SGHVS, FQNEAQ. Germline trimming cut 0 bases from V and 6 bases from J; bases unmatched to any gene: 14. The CDR3 has 19 amino acids. The CDR3 loop is CASSLALGQGRGKHEKLFF. CDR3 in DNA: TGTGCCAGCAGCTTAGCGCTGGGACAGGGCAGGGGGAAACATGAAAAACTGTTTTTT.

The genes are TRBV19 and TRBJ1-1, with TRBD1 matching 9 bases. With V trimmed by 5 bases and J by 7 bases, 8 bases remained unmatched. Germline V lookup: CDR1 LNHDA, CDR2 SQIVND (reference sequence). This CDR3 is built from 14 residues. The CDR3 coding sequence is TGTGCCAGTAGTTTTGGACAGGGGCCGGGTGAAGCTTTCTTT. Translated, it gives CASSFGQGPGEAFF.

The chain has TRBV19 and TRBJ1-2, with a tentative D call TRBD1 (6 bases). Trimming stripped 4 bases from V and 3 bases from J, with 15 bases between. Germline V gene lookup returns CDR1 LNHDA and CDR2 SQIVND (reference sequence). The CDR3 loop spans 15 amino acids. The CDR3 here is CASSRLQGEDYGYTF. The DNA for the CDR3 is TGTGCCAGTAGTAGGTTACAGGGAGAAGACTATGGCTACACCTTC.

The rearrangement uses TRBV6-5 and TRBJ1-6; 11 positions agree with TRBD1. J was trimmed by 7 bases and V by 8 bases; bases with no gene match: 4. The CDR3 length is 14 residues. Germline CDR1 MNHEY, CDR2 SVGAGI. The DNA for the CDR3 is TGTGCCAGCCGTTGGGACAGGGGGAATTCACCCCTCCACTTT. Protein product: CASRWDRGNSPLHF.

V usage is TRBV16 and J usage is TRBJ1-2; D unresolved. CDR1 and CDR2 (germline): KGHSY, FQNENV. V lost 0 bases and J 6 bases, leaving 8 bases between the germline ends. The CDR3 is 13 residues long. The CDR3 protein is CASSQSPGDGYTF. CDR3 bases: TGTGCCAGCAGCCAATCGCCCGGGGATGGCTACACCTTC. The full variable domain, with the rest looked up from reference TRBV16 and TRBJ1-2, is GEEVAQTPKHLVRGEGQKAKLYCAPIKGHSYVFWYQQVLKNEFKFLISFQNENVFDETGMPKERFSAKCLPNSPCSLEIQATKLEDSAVYFCASSQSPGDGYTFGSGTRLTVV.

V and J are TRBV27 and TRBJ1-2, with TRBD1 matching 8 bases. Germline CDR1 MNHEY, CDR2 SMNVEV (reference sequence). V trimming: 3 bases; J trimming: 2 bases; junction bases outside the gene matches: 5. The CDR3 length is 15 residues. DNA for the CDR3: TGTGCCAGCAGTTTTCCGGGACAGGCGAACTATGGCTACACCTTC. Its translation is CASSFPGQANYGYTF.

This clone was detected only once. The chain employs TRBV7-2 and TRBJ2-1; 14 nucleotides align to TRBD2. The germline V gene has CDR1 SGHTA and CDR2 FQGNSA. Trimming cost V 5 bases and J 5 bases; bases outside gene matches: 8. CDR3 size: 17 residues. CDR3 loop: CASSRGLAGVFNNEQFF. In DNA, the CDR3 is TGTGCCAGCAGCCGGGGACTAGCGGGAGTATTCAACAATGAGCAGTTCTTC.

The V and J genes are TRBV11-2 and TRBJ2-7; 7 bases align to TRBD1. Looked up from germline, CDR1 is SGHAT and CDR2 is FQNNGV. J was trimmed by 4 bases and V by 5 bases; bases with no gene match: 11. The CDR3 spans 15 residues. The CDR3 sequence: CASSPRWDSLYEQYF. CDR3 DNA sequence: TGTGCCAGCAGCCCGAGATGGGACAGTTTGTACGAGCAGTACTTC.

This chain joins TRBV5-1 and TRBJ1-1; D gene uncertain. The CDR3 has 15 residues. Germline-derived CDR1 and CDR2 are SGHRS and YFSETQ. Trimming removed 5 bases at V and 0 bases at J, with 14 bases between. In DNA form, the CDR3 reads TGCGCCAGCAGAGGGAACACCGGGGTGAACACTGAAGCTTTCTTT. Translation gives CASRGNTGVNTEAFF.

The DNA of the CDR3 is TGTGCCACCACCACGGGGGTCTCTGGGGCCAACGTCCTGACTTTC. As protein: CATTTGVSGANVLTF. J is TRBJ2-6 and V is TRBV15, with a tentative D call TRBD2 (6 bases). The CDR3 runs 15 residues. CDR1 and CDR2 from the germline V gene are LNHNV and YYDKDF (reference sequence). V lost 7 bases, J lost 0 bases, and 10 bases lay in between. Full variable domain (remainder filled in from reference TRBV15 and TRBJ2-6): DAMVIQNPRYQVTQFGKPVTLSCSQTLNHNVMYWYQQKSSQAPKLLFHYYDKDFNNEADTPDNFQSRRPNTSFCFLDIRSPGLGDTAMYLCATTTGVSGANVLTFGAGSRLTVL.

This chain uses TRBV5-6 with TRBJ2-5; D unclear. The V gene lost 1 base and the J gene lost 1 base, with 11 bases spanning the gap. The CDR3 is 15 residues long. From germline, CDR1 is SGHDT and CDR2 YYEEEE. The CDR3 spells CASSLISGGQETQYF. The DNA for the CDR3 is TGTGCCAGCAGCTTGATTTCTGGCGGCCAAGAGACCCAGTACTTC.

The CDR3 here is CASSFRLPGSYEQYF. Written as DNA, the CDR3 is TGTGCCAGCAGTTTCAGGCTACCGGGGTCCTACGAGCAGTACTTC. J is TRBJ2-7 and V is TRBV28, with a tentative D call TRBD2 (5 bases). Looked up from germline, CDR1 is MDHEN and CDR2 is SYDVKM. This CDR3 contains 15 residues. V was clipped by 3 bases and J by 1 base, with 13 bases between them.

This clone was recorded only once. The chain has TRBV5-1 and TRBJ2-3; the match to TRBD2 covers 11 bases. With 3 bases clipped from V and 2 bases from J, the junction kept 5 bases outside the gene matches. The CDR3 extends over 16 amino acids. The germline V gene has CDR1 SGHRS and CDR2 YFSETQ. The CDR3 DNA follows: TGCGCCAGCAGCTCTTTACTAGCGGGGGTCACAGATACGCAGTATTTT. This encodes CASSSLLAGVTDTQYF.

CDR3 in DNA: TGTGCCAGCAGGGCAGGGGGCGCGAACACTGAAGCTTTCTTT. It is translated as CASRAGGANTEAFF. The J gene is TRBJ1-1, the V gene TRBV28; 8 bases fit TRBD1. The CDR3 consists of 14 residues. CDR1 MDHEN and CDR2 SYDVKM come from the germline V gene. Losses at the gene ends were 6 bases for V and 1 base for J; bases not matched to a gene: 4.